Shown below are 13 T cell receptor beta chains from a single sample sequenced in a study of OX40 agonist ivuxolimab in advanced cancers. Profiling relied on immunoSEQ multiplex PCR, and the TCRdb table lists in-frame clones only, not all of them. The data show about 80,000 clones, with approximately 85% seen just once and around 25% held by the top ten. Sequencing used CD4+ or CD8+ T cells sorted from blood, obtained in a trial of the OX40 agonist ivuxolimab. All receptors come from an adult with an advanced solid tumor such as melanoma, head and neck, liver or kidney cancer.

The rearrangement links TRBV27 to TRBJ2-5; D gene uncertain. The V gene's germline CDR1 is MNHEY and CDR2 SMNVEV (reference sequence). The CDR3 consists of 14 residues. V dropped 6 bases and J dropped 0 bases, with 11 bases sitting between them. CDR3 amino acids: CASSPYSDQETQYF. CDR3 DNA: TGTGCCAGCAGCCCTTACTCGGACCAAGAGACCCAGTACTTC.

The CDR3 loop reads CASSLRGDGLYEQYF. CDR3 sequence (DNA): TGTGCCAGCAGCTTACGGGGGGACGGGCTGTACGAGCAGTACTTC. J is TRBJ2-7 and V is TRBV7-2, with TRBD2 matching 7 bases. The V gene's germline CDR1 is SGHTA and CDR2 FQGNSA. This CDR3 is built from 15 residues. The V segment lost 2 bases and the J segment 4 bases; nucleotides outside the gene matches: 8.

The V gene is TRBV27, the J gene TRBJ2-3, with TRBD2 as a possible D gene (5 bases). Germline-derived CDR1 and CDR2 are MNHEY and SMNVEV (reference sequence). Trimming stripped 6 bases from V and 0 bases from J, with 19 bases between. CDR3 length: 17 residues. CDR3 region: CASRRTPAAASTDTQYF. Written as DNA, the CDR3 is TGTGCCAGCAGACGAACCCCAGCGGCAGCTAGCACAGATACGCAGTATTTT.

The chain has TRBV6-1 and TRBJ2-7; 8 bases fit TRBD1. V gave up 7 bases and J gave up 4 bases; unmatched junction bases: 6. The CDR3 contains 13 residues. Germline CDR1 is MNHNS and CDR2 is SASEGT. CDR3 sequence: CASNRGQVYEQYF. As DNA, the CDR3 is TGTGCCAGCAACCGGGGACAGGTATACGAGCAGTACTTC.

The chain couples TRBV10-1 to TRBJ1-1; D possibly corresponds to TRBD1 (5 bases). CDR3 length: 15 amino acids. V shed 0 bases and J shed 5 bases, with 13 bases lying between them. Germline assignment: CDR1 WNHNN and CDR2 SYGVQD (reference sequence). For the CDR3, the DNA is TGCGCCAGCAGTGAGTCGGGCAGGGAGAAGACTGAAGCTTTCTTT. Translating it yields CASSESGREKTEAFF.

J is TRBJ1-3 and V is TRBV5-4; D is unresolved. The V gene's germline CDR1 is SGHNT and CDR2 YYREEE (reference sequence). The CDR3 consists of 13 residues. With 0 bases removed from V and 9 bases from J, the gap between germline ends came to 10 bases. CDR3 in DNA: TGTGCCAGCAGCTTGGCCGGAGTAGGCACCATATATTTT. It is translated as CASSLAGVGTIYF.

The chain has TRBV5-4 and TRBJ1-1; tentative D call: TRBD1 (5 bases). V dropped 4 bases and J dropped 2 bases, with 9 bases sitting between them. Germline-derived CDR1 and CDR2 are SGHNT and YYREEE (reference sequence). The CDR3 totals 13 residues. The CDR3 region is CASSPTANTEAFF. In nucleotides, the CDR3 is TGTGCCAGCAGCCCGACAGCAAACACTGAAGCTTTCTTT.

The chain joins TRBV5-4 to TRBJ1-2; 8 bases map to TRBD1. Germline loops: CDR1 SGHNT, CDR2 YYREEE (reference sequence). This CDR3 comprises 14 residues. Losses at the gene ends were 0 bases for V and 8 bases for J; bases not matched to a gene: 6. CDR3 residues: CASSLDQGAGGYTF. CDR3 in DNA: TGTGCCAGCAGCTTGGATCAGGGGGCTGGGGGCTACACCTTC.

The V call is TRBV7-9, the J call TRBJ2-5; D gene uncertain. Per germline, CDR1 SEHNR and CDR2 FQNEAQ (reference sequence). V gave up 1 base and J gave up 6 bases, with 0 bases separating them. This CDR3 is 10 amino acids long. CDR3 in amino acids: CASSLETQYF. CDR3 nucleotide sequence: TGTGCCAGCAGCTTAGAGACCCAGTACTTC.

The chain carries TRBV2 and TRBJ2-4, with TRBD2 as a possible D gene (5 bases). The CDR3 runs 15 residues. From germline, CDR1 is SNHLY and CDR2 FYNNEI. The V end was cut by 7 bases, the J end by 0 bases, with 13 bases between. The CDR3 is CASKRGLLAKNIQYF. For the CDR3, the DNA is TGTGCCAGCAAGCGCGGACTTCTAGCCAAAAACATTCAGTACTTC.

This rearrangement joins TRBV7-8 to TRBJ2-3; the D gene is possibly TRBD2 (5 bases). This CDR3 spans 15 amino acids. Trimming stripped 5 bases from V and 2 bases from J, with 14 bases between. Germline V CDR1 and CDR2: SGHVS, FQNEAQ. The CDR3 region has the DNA TGTGCCAGCAGCCGACAAGGACTGGCCACAGATACGCAGTATTTT. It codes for CASSRQGLATDTQYF. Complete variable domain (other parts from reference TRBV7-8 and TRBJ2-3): GAGVSQSPRYKVAKRGQDVALRCDPISGHVSLFWYQQALGQGPEFLTYFQNEAQLDKSGLPSDRFFAERPEGSVSTLKIQRTQQEDSAVYLCASSRQGLATDTQYFGPGTRLTVL.

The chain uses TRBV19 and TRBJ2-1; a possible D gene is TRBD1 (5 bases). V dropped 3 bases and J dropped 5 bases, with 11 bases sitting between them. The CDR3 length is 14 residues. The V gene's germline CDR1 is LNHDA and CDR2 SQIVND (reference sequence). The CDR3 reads CASSIRVRNNEQFF. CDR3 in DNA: TGTGCCAGTAGTATCAGGGTCCGTAACAATGAGCAGTTCTTC.

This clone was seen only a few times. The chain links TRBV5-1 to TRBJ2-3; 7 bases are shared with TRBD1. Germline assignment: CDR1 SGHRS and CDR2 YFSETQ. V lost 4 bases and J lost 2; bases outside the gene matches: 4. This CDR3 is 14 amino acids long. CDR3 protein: CASSRDSTTDTQYF. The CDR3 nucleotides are TGCGCCAGCAGCCGGGACAGTACCACAGATACGCAGTATTTT.